Listed here are 28 T cell receptor beta chains from one sample, sequenced in a study of PD-1 blockade in classical Hodgkin lymphoma. Specified time point: cycle 4 day 1 (C4D1), after five to seven weeks of nivolumab. Every patient had relapsed following autologous stem cell transplantation, and cohorts differed in brentuximab vedotin exposure. Repertoires were generated with immunoSEQ multiplex PCR, while TCRdb's copy carries only in-frame clones and drops some. The sample has just under 45,000 clones; 60% to 70% are singletons. The sample here was peripheral blood mononuclear cells (PBMCs), taken before the fourth cycle of nivolumab. Every receptor here comes from a human donor with classical Hodgkin lymphoma.

This clone was picked up many times. This chain joins TRBV27 and TRBJ2-2; TRBD1 is a possible D gene (5 bases). With 6 bases removed from V and 1 base from J, the gap between germline ends came to 12 bases. The germline CDR1 and CDR2 sequences are MNHEY and SMNVEV (reference sequence). CDR3 length: 15 amino acids. The DNA of the CDR3 is TGTGCCAGCAGCAAAGACAGATTGAACACCGGGGAGCTGTTTTTT. Amino acid sequence: CASSKDRLNTGELFF.

This rearrangement joins TRBV27 to TRBJ2-7, with D possibly TRBD2 on 5 matching bases. The CDR3 is 14 amino acids. Germline V lookup: CDR1 MNHEY, CDR2 SMNVEV (reference sequence). Trimming took off 3 bases at V and 3 bases at J, with 12 bases between the two ends. The CDR3 protein is CASSFPAGFYEQYF. The CDR3 DNA sequence: TGTGCCAGCAGTTTCCCCGCGGGCTTCTACGAGCAGTACTTC.

V and J are TRBV29-1 and TRBJ2-7; D may correspond to TRBD1 or TRBD2 (5 bases each). The length of the CDR3 is 14 residues. Deletions cut 5 bases from V and 2 bases from J, with 16 bases between. Germline lookup yields CDR1 SQVTM and CDR2 ANQGSEA. The CDR3 DNA follows: TGCAGCGTTACCCGCGGGTGGGGCCCCTACGAGCAGTACTTC. Its protein is CSVTRGWGPYEQYF.

The chain is built from TRBV27 and TRBJ1-2; D is possibly TRBD1 (5 bases). Germline-derived CDR1 and CDR2 are MNHEY and SMNVEV (reference sequence). Trimming cost V 3 bases and J 4 bases, with 18 bases left between them. The CDR3 length is 16 residues. The CDR3 nucleotides are TGTGCCAGCAGTTTTGTCAGGGTCTCTCCACCCTATGGCTACACCTTC. Translating it yields CASSFVRVSPPYGYTF.

Relative to its sample, this clone is medium-sized. The V call is TRBV6-5, the J call TRBJ1-1; TRBD1 might be the D (5 bases). V shed 0 bases and J shed 11 bases, with 13 bases lying between them. Germline-derived CDR1 and CDR2 are MNHEY and SVGAGI. CDR3 length equals 13 residues. This chain's CDR3 is CASSYSGGGWAFF. In DNA, the CDR3 is TGTGCCAGCAGTTACTCGGGGGGAGGGTGGGCTTTCTTT.

This clone was observed a handful of times. CDR3 loop: CASSEWTSGGQFF. Written as DNA, the CDR3 is TGCGCCAGCAGTGAGTGGACTAGCGGGGGGCAGTTCTTC. The chain couples TRBV10-1 to TRBJ2-1, with TRBD2 matching 13 bases. The CDR3 extends over 13 amino acids. The J segment lost 12 bases and the V segment lost 1 base, leaving 0 bases of the junction unmatched. CDR1 WNHNN and CDR2 SYGVQD come from the germline V gene (reference sequence).

The chain is built from TRBV10-2 and TRBJ1-2, with D unresolved. V was shortened by 3 bases and J by 0 bases, with 5 bases between the two germline ends. Germline CDR1 WSHSY, CDR2 SAAADI. The CDR3 runs 13 residues. CDR3 in amino acids: CASSDSPNYGYTF. The DNA for the CDR3 is TGCGCCAGCAGTGACAGTCCTAACTATGGCTACACCTTC.

This sequence joins TRBV5-4 and TRBJ2-7; D ambiguous. The germline V gene has CDR1 SGHNT and CDR2 YYREEE (reference sequence). The V end was cut by 0 bases, the J end by 5 bases, with 12 bases between. The CDR3 has 14 amino acids. Written as DNA, the CDR3 is TGTGCCAGCAGCTTGGGGGCCGGCCAGGACGAGCAGTACTTC. Encoded protein: CASSLGAGQDEQYF. The complete variable domain, with remaining parts taken from reference TRBV5-4 and TRBJ2-7, reads ETGVTQSPTHLIKTRGQQVTLRCSSQSGHNTVSWYQQALGQGPQFIFQYYREEENGRGNFPPRFSGLQFPNYSSELNVNALELDDSALYLCASSLGAGQDEQYFGPGTRLTVT.

The chain combines TRBV5-1 with TRBJ2-1; 11 bases agree with TRBD1. The CDR3 sequence is 15 residues long. J lost 7 bases, V lost 4 bases, and 7 bases had no gene match. The germline V gene encodes CDR1 SGHRS and CDR2 YFSETQ. This CDR3 reads CASSLDGQGANEQFF. The CDR3 bases are TGCGCCAGCAGCCTCGACGGACAGGGGGCGAATGAGCAGTTCTTC. Full variable domain (missing parts from reference TRBV5-1 and TRBJ2-1): KAGVTQTPRYLIKTRGQQVTLSCSPISGHRSVSWYQQTPGQGLQFLFEYFSETQRNKGNFPGRFSGRQFSNSRSEMNVSTLELGDSALYLCASSLDGQGANEQFFGPGTRLTVL.

V gene TRBV30 combines with J gene TRBJ1-2; no clear D gene. The CDR3 consists of 13 residues. V was cut by 2 bases and J by 8 bases, with 15 bases left in between. Germline V gene sequence: CDR1 GTSNPN, CDR2 SVGIG (reference sequence). CDR3 residues: CAWSTRRDGGYTF. The DNA for the CDR3 is TGTGCCTGGAGTACCCGACGAGATGGGGGCTACACCTTC.

This clone was seen a handful of times. J is TRBJ1-5 and V is TRBV21-1; TRBD1 was called by the table and not checked on the DNA. TRBV21-1 is annotated as a pseudogene. This CDR3 contains 17 residues. DNA for the CDR3: TGTGCCAGCATCCACCGAGCTTGGGACAGGGGCGATCAGCCCCAGCATTTT. Its translation: CASIHRAWDRGDQPQHF.

This clone was seen only a few times. V gene TRBV9 combines with J gene TRBJ2-5; TRBD2 matches 13 bases. Trimming cost V 4 bases and J 5 bases; bases outside gene matches: 5. The CDR3 extends over 15 amino acids. Germline V gene sequence: CDR1 SGDLS, CDR2 YYNGEE. The CDR3 DNA is TGTGCCAGCAGCTGGGGACTAGCGGGGAGGGAGACCCAGTACTTC. It codes for CASSWGLAGRETQYF.

DNA of the CDR3: TGTGCCAGCAGTCTGGGTGGGAGCGGGGGGGCCAGAAACGAGCAGTACTTC. Its translation is CASSLGGSGGARNEQYF. The rearrangement uses TRBV25-1 and TRBJ2-7; TRBD2 matches at 10 bases. V lost 5 bases, J lost 5 bases, and 15 bases stayed unmatched. This CDR3 spans 17 amino acids. Germline V gene lookup returns CDR1 MGHDK and CDR2 SYGVNS.

The sample holds one count of this clone. The V call is TRBV29-1, the J call TRBJ1-4; a possible D gene is TRBD1 (5 bases). With 6 bases removed from V and 0 bases from J, the gap between germline ends came to 11 bases. The CDR3 consists of 14 residues. CDR1 SQVTM and CDR2 ANQGSEA come from the germline V gene. CDR3 region: CSVLTATTNEKLFF. DNA for the CDR3: TGCAGCGTGTTGACAGCCACAACTAATGAAAAACTGTTTTTT.

This clone was counted a few times. The V gene is TRBV5-1, the J gene TRBJ2-3, with D tentatively TRBD2 (6 bases). This CDR3 has 16 amino acids. In germline, CDR1 is SGHRS, CDR2 YFSETQ. V lost 5 bases and J 6 bases, leaving 22 bases between the germline ends. CDR3 amino acids: CASSPLQASGRDTQYF. The CDR3 bases are TGCGCCAGCAGTCCCTTGCAGGCCTCAGGGAGGGATACGCAGTATTTT.

In this sample, this clone turned up a few times. V usage is TRBV14 and J usage is TRBJ2-4; no clear D. CDR1 and CDR2 from the germline V gene are SGHDN and FVKESK. Between the trimmed V and J ends, which lost 1 base and 4 bases, there was a span of 5 bases. The CDR3 length is 13 residues. CDR3 sequence: CASSQGPKNIQYF. CDR3 in DNA: TGTGCCAGCAGCCAAGGGCCAAAAAACATTCAGTACTTC.

In this sample, this clone turned up a few times. Other nucleotide sequences from this sample produce the same CDR3. V is TRBV30 and J is TRBJ2-5; 7 nucleotides line up with TRBD2. Germline values: CDR1 GTSNPN, CDR2 SVGIG (reference sequence). V trimming: 3 bases; J trimming: 4 bases; junction bases outside the gene matches: 2. The CDR3 consists of 12 residues. CDR3 sequence: CAWSPGGETQYF. CDR3 bases: TGTGCCTGGAGCCCGGGAGGAGAGACCCAGTACTTC.

This sequence joins TRBV9 and TRBJ1-3, with D maybe TRBD1 (5 bases). Germline values: CDR1 SGDLS, CDR2 YYNGEE. This CDR3 has 13 amino acids. Trimming pared 1 base from V and 14 bases from J, leaving 16 bases between. CDR3 in amino acids: CASSVNVGGTVYF. DNA of the CDR3: TGTGCCAGCAGCGTAAATGTTGGGGGGACGGTATATTTT.

V is TRBV6-5 and J is TRBJ1-6; 7 nucleotides agree with TRBD1. CDR3 length: 15 amino acids. CDR1 is MNHEY and CDR2 is SVGAGI in the germline V gene. Trimming removed 5 bases from V and 7 bases from J; junction bases left unmatched: 8. The CDR3 DNA follows: TGTGCCAGCAGTAAGACAGGGCTACTGAATTCACCCCTCCACTTT. Encoded protein: CASSKTGLLNSPLHF.

The chain is built from TRBV9 and TRBJ1-6, with 10 bases identical to TRBD1. The CDR3 is 15 residues long. The V gene end was trimmed by 1 base and the J gene end by 7 bases; junction bases not matched to a gene: 2. Germline CDR1 and CDR2: SGDLS and YYNGEE. CDR3 DNA: TGTGCCAGCAGCGTACTGGGACAGGGGAATTCACCCCTCCACTTT. Translated, it gives CASSVLGQGNSPLHF.

The chain is built from TRBV30 and TRBJ1-4, with 7 bases lining up with TRBD1. CDR3 length: 14 residues. J lost 9 bases, V lost 5 bases, and 12 bases had no gene match. The germline gives CDR1 GTSNPN, CDR2 SVGIG (reference sequence). The chain's CDR3 is CAWGTGQAAKKLFF. For the CDR3, the DNA is TGTGCCTGGGGGACCGGACAGGCGGCGAAAAAACTGTTTTTT.

This clone appeared a few times. This chain joins TRBV5-8 and TRBJ2-5, with D possibly being TRBD1 (5 bases). The CDR3 spans 13 residues. V gave up 0 bases and J gave up 2 bases, with 5 bases separating them. Germline values: CDR1 SGHTS, CDR2 YDEGEE. CDR3 nucleotide sequence: TGTGCCAGCAGCTTGGACAGGCAAGAGACCCAGTACTTC. Translation: CASSLDRQETQYF. The complete variable domain, with remaining parts taken from reference TRBV5-8 and TRBJ2-5, reads EAGVTQSPTHLIKTRGQQATLRCSPISGHTSVYWYQQALGLGLQFLLWYDEGEERNRGNFPPRFSGRQFPNYSSELNVNALELEDSALYLCASSLDRQETQYFGPGTRLLVL.

The rearrangement uses TRBV6-5 and TRBJ1-2; a weak D match, TRBD1 (6 bases). CDR3 length: 15 residues. Germline V gene sequence: CDR1 MNHEY, CDR2 SVGAGI. Trimming took off 0 bases at V and 8 bases at J, with 16 bases between the two ends. Here the CDR3 DNA reads TGTGCCAGCAGTTACTCGGACAGCATGGGGGGGGGCTACACCTTC. It codes for CASSYSDSMGGGYTF.

Turning to this clone: Other DNA sequences in the same sample also yield this CDR3. The chain is built from TRBV2 and TRBJ2-5; D possibly corresponds to TRBD2 (6 bases). This CDR3 has 14 residues. V lost 4 bases to trimming and J lost 5 bases, with 14 bases between them. CDR1 SNHLY and CDR2 FYNNEI come from the germline V gene. The DNA of the CDR3 is TGTGCCAGCAGTGGGACGGGGGATAGGGAGACCCAGTACTTC. Residues: CASSGTGDRETQYF.

The chain uses TRBV27 and TRBJ2-7; TRBD1 agrees at 12 bases. The CDR3 is made up of 16 amino acids. V lost 7 bases to trimming and J lost 5 bases; unmatched junction nucleotides: 12. The germline gives CDR1 MNHEY, CDR2 SMNVEV (reference sequence). The CDR3 spells CASTPWGTGGSNEQYF. The CDR3 coding sequence is TGTGCCAGCACTCCATGGGGGACAGGGGGCTCTAACGAGCAGTACTTC.

The genes are TRBV7-2 and TRBJ1-3; weak D call: TRBD1 (5 bases). This CDR3 contains 16 residues. The germline V and J ends were trimmed by 1 base and 0 bases, with 10 bases remaining between them. Germline V gene data show CDR1 as SGHTA and CDR2 as FQGNSA. CDR3 region: CASSLVGGNSGNTIYF. CDR3 DNA sequence: TGTGCCAGCAGCTTAGTTGGGGGTAACTCTGGAAACACCATATATTTT.

The chain has TRBV10-3 and TRBJ2-1; TRBD2 matches 12 bases. This CDR3 spans 15 amino acids. CDR1 ENHRY and CDR2 SYGVKD come from the germline V gene. Trimming cost V 5 bases and J 6 bases; bases outside gene matches: 5. CDR3 sequence (DNA): TGTGCCATCAGTCCAGGGACTAGCGGGTTCAATGAGCAGTTCTTC. It specifies CAISPGTSGFNEQFF.

The J gene is TRBJ2-2, the V gene TRBV5-1, with D perhaps TRBD1 (6 bases). This CDR3 comprises 17 residues. V was pared by 4 bases and J by 4 bases, with 20 bases between. Germline V lookup: CDR1 SGHRS, CDR2 YFSETQ. The CDR3 bases are TGCGCCAGCAGCGGGGGAAGGTGGGGGCTGAGCACCGGGGAGCTGTTTTTT. This gives the protein CASSGGRWGLSTGELFF.